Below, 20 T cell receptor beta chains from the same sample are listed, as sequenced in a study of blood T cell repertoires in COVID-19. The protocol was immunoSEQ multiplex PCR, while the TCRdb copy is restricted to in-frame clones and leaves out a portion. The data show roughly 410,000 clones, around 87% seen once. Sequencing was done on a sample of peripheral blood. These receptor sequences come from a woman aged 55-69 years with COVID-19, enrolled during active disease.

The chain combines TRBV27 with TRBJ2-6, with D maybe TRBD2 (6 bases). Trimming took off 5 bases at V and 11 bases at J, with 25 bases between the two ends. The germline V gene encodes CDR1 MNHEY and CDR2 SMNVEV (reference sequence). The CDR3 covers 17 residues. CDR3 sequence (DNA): TGTGCCAGCAGTGCACTTATAACGGGACTCGCTAAGGACGTCCTGACTTTC. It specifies CASSALITGLAKDVLTF.

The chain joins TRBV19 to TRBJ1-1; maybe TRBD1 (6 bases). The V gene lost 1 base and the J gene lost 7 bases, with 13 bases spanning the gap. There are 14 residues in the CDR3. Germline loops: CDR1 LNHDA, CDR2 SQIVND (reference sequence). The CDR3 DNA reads TGTGCCAGTAGTATAGCCCGACCCAGGGGTGAAGCTTTCTTT. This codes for CASSIARPRGEAFF.

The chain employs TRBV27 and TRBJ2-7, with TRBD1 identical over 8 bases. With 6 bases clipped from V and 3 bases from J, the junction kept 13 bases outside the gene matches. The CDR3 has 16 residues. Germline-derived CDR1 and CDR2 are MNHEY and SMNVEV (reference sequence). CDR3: CASRTSGDRSFYEQYF. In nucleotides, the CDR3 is TGTGCCAGCAGGACATCCGGGGACAGGAGCTTCTACGAGCAGTACTTC.

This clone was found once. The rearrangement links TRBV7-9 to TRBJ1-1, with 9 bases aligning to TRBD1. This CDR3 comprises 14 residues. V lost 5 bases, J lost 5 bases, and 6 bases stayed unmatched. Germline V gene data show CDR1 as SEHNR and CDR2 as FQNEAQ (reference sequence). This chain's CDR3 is CASSLQGARTEAFF. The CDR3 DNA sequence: TGTGCCAGCAGCCTACAGGGGGCGCGGACTGAAGCTTTCTTT.

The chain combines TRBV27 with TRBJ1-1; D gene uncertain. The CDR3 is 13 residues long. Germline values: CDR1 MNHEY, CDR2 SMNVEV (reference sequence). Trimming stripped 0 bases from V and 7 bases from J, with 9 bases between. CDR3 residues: CASSLSLTSEAFF. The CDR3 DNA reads TGTGCCAGCAGTTTATCCCTCACGAGTGAAGCTTTCTTT.

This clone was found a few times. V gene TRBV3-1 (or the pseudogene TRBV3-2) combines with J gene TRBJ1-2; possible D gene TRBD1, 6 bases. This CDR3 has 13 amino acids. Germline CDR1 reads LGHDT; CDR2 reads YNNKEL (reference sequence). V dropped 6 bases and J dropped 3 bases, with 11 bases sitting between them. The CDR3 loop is CASRPTGYYGYTF. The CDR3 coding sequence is TGTGCCAGCAGGCCGACAGGCTACTATGGCTACACCTTC.

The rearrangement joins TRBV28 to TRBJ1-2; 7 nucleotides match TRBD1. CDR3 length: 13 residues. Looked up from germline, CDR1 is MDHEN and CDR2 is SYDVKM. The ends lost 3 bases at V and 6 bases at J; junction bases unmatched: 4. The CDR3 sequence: CASSFRQGHGYTF. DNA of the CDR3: TGTGCCAGCAGTTTCAGACAGGGCCATGGCTACACCTTC.

CDR3 nucleotides: TGTGCCAGTAGTGTCGCAGATTTAGAGACCCAGTACTTC. Translating it yields CASSVADLETQYF. The V call is TRBV19, the J call TRBJ2-5; D remains ambiguous. There are 13 residues in the CDR3. CDR1 is LNHDA, CDR2 SQIVND, per germline (reference sequence). V dropped 5 bases and J dropped 4 bases, with 11 bases sitting between them.

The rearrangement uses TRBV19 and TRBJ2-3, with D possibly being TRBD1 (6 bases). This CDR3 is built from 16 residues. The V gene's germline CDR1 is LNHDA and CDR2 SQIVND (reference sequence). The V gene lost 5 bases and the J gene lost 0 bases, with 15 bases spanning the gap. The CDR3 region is CASSGLRGPSTDTQYF. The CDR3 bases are TGTGCCAGTAGTGGCCTCAGGGGCCCTAGCACAGATACGCAGTATTTT. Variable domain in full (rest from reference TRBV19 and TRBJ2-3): DGGITQSPKYLFRKEGQNVTLSCEQNLNHDAMYWYRQDPGQGLRLIYYSQIVNDFQKGDIAEGYSVSREKKESFPLTVTSAQKNPTAFYLCASSGLRGPSTDTQYFGPGTRLTVL.

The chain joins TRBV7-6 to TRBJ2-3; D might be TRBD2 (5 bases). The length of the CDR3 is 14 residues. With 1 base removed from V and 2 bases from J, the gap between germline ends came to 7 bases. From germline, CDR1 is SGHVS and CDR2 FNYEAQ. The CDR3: CASSLDGDTDTQYF. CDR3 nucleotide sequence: TGTGCCAGCAGCTTAGACGGGGACACAGATACGCAGTATTTT.

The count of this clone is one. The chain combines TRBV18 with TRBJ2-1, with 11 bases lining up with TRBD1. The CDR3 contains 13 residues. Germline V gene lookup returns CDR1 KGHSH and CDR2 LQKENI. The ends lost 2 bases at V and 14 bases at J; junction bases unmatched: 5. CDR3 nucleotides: TGTGCCAGCTCACCATTGGACAGGGGGCAGGAGTTCTTC. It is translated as CASSPLDRGQEFF.

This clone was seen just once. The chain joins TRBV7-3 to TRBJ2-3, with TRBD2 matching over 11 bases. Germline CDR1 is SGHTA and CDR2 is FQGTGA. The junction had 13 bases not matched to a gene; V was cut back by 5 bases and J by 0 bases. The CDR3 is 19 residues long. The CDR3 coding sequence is TGTGCCAGCAGCCCACAGTCCGTAGCGGGGGGGACTAGCACAGATACGCAGTATTTT. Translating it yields CASSPQSVAGGTSTDTQYF.

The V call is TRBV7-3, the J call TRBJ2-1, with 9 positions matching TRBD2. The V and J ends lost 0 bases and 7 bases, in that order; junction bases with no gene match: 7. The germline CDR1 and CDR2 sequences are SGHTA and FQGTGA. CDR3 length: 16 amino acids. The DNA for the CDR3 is TGTGCCAGCAGCTTAACCGGGCTAGCGGGGTGGAATGAGCAGTTCTTC. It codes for CASSLTGLAGWNEQFF. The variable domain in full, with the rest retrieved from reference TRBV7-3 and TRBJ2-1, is GAGVSQTPSNKVTEKGKYVELRCDPISGHTALYWYRQSLGQGPEFLIYFQGTGAADDSGLPNDRFFAVRPEGSVSTLKIQRTERGDSAVYLCASSLTGLAGWNEQFFGPGTRLTVL.

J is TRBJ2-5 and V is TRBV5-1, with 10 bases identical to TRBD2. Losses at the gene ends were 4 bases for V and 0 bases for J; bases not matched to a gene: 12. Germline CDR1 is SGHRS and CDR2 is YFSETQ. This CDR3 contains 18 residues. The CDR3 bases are TGCGCCAGCAGCGGGGGGCCTAGCGGGGGCCGGCACCAAGAGACCCAGTACTTC. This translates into CASSGGPSGGRHQETQYF.

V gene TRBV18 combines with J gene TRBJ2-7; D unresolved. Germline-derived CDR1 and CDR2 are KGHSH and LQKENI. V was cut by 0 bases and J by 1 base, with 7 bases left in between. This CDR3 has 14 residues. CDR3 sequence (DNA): TGTGCCAGCTCACCACCTAGCAAGTCCTACGAGCAGTACTTC. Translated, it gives CASSPPSKSYEQYF. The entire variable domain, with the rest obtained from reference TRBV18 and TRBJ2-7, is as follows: NAGVMQNPRHLVRRRGQEARLRCSPMKGHSHVYWYRQLPEEGLKFMVYLQKENIIDESGMPKERFSAEFPKEGPSILRIQQVVRGDSAAYFCASSPPSKSYEQYFGPGTRLTVT.

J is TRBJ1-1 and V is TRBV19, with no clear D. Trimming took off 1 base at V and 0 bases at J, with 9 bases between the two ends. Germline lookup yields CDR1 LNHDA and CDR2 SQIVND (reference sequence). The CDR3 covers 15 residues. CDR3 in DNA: TGTGCCAGTAGTATAGGAGGCAGCATGAACACTGAAGCTTTCTTT. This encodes CASSIGGSMNTEAFF.

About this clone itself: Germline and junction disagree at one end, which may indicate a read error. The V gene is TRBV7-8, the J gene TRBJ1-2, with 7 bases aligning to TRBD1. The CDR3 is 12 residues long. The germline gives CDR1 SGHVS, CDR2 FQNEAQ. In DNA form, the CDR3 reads TGTGCCAGCAGCAACCCCCAGGGGGTCCCTTCCTTC. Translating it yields CASSNPQGVPSF.

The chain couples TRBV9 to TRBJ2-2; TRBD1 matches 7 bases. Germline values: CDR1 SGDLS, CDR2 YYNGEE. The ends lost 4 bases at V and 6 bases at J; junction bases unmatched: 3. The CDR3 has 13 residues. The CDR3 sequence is CASSRQGSGELFF. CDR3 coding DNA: TGTGCCAGCAGCAGACAGGGTTCCGGGGAGCTGTTTTTT.

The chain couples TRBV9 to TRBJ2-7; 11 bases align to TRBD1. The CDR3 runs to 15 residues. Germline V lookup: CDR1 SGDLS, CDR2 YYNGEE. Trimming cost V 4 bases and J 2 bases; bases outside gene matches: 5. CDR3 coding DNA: TGTGCCAGCAGCTTGGGACAGGGGGGGCCCTACGAGCAGTACTTC. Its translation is CASSLGQGGPYEQYF.

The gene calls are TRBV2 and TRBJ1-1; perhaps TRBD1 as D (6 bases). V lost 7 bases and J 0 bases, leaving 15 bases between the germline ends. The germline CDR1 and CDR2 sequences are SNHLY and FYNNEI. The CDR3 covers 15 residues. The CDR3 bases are TGTGCCAGCAATAACGGACAGTCCATGAACACTGAAGCTTTCTTT. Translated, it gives CASNNGQSMNTEAFF. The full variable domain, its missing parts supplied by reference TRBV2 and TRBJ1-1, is EPEVTQTPSHQVTQMGQEVILRCVPISNHLYFYWYRQILGQKVEFLVSFYNNEISEKSEIFDDQFSVERPDGSNFTLKIRSTKLEDSAMYFCASNNGQSMNTEAFFGQGTRLTVV.